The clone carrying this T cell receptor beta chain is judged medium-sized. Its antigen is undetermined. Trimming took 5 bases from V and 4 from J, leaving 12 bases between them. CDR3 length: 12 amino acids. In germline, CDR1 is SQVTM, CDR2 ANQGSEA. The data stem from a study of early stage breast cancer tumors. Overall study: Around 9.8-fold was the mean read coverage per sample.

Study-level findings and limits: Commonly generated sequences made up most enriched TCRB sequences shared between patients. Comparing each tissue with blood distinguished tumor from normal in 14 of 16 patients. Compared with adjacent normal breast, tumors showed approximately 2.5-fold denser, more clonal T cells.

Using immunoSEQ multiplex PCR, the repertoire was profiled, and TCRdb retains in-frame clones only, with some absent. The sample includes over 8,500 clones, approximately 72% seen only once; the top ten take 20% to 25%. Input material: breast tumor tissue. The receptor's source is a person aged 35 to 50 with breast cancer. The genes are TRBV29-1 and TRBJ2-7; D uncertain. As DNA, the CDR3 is TGCAGCGTTAAGAGCTCCGGATACGAGCAGTACTTC. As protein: CSVKSSGYEQYF.